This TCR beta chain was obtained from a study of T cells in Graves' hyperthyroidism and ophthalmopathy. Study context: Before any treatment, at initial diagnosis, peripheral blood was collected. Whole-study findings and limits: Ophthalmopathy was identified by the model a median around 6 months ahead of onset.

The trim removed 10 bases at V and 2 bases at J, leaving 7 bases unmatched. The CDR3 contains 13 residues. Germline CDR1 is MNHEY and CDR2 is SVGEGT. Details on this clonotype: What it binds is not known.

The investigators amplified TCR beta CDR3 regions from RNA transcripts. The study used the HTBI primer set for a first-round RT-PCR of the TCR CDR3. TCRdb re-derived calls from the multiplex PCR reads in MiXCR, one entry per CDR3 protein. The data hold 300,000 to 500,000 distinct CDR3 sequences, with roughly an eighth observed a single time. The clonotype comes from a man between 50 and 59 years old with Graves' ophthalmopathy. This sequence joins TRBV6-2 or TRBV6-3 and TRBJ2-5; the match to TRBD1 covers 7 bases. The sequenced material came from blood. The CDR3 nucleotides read TGTGCCACCCGGGACAGCGAGCAAGAGACCCAGTACTTC. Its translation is CATRDSEQETQYF.